One T cell receptor beta chain is described in this entry. Antigen unknown. Sequencing used immunoSEQ multiplex PCR; TCRdb keeps in-frame clones, though not all of them. The profile shows around 100,000 clones, 85% to 90% of them singletons. The CDR3 loop spans 12 amino acids. The germline V gene encodes CDR1 SQVTM and CDR2 ANQGSEA. V was cut by 8 bases and J by 5 bases, with 13 bases left in between. This sample was included in a study of OX40 agonist ivuxolimab in advanced cancers. Notes on the study in general: Which antigen the expanded peripheral T cells recognized is unknown. Partial responders receiving 0.1-3.0 mg/kg showed among the lowest clonal expansion. At 0.1 to 3.0 mg/kg, CD4+ and CD8+ blood T cells expanded clonally by week 6.

Sequencing used CD4+ or CD8+ T cells sorted from blood, obtained in a trial of the OX40 agonist ivuxolimab. The rearrangement uses TRBV29-1 and TRBJ2-1; D is possibly TRBD2 (6 bases). The sequence was obtained from an adult with an advanced solid tumor such as melanoma, head and neck, liver or kidney cancer. The CDR3 coding sequence is TGCAGCCCCCGGGACTTCGACAATGAGCAGTTCTTC. This gives the protein CSPRDFDNEQFF.